This paragraph reports one TCR beta chain. The antigen it binds to is not known. Base qualities are not recorded, but no much larger clone differs from it by a single base. These data come from a study of blood T cells in healthy people across ages (dated by TCRdb to between 2014 and 2017). Some background on the complete study: In model experiments, roughly one uniquely barcoded TCR beta cDNA molecule per two T cells was captured by template switching. The donors were divided into four age groups: young (average roughly 17 years), middle-aged (about 39), aged (roughly 66) and long-lived (about 79). For two donors (one aged 18 to 30 and one aged 80 or older), the study analyzed two additional independent replicas of 1 million unique cDNA reads from the same blood draw. To track age-related changes in TCR beta repertoire diversity, the study relied on deep sequencing normalized with unique cDNA molecular identifiers. Donors of different ages were randomly distributed across sequencing lanes to avoid experimental bias. Results the study describes overall, beyond this receptor: As age increased, observed TCR beta diversity per million T cells dropped in a roughly linear way, and a significant reduction was already evident by age about 40. Because profiling used bulk unsorted PBMCs, naive and antigen-experienced compartments could not be compared conclusively. Because the CMV infection status of the donors was unknown, age-related changes in expanded clonotypes may potentially have been confounded. The long-lived group showed more naive CD4+ T cells, fewer expanded clones and increased TCR diversity than the aged group, suggesting age selection. A strong correlation was found between observed TCR beta diversity and the percentage of naive T cells measured by flow cytometry. Estimates of total diversity based on one million sequenced T cells were regarded as lower bounds and as underestimates.

The CDR3 sequence holds 15 residues, the cysteine and phenylalanine included. The DNA shown is the 45-base CDR3, in frame from base 1. In the germline V gene, CDR1 corresponds to SNHLY and CDR2 to FYNNEI. V and J are truncated by 2 bases and 1 base respectively, leaving an intervening sequence of 11 bases. The method was 5' RACE. Sequencing instrument: Illumina HiSeq 2500. A second PCR of roughly 7 to 11 cycles was run with a J-beta primer mix and a sample-barcoded 5' primer. A unique molecular identifier was introduced onto each TCR beta cDNA molecule by a template-switch 5' adaptor carrying 12 random nucleotides. Each sample yielded at least 3 million CDR3-containing paired-end reads. The Mint cDNA synthesis kit, primed by a TRBC-specific oligonucleotide, was used to synthesize first-strand cDNA from all RNA. All cDNA was treated with uracil-DNA glycosylase and then went through a first 18-cycle PCR with the universal primers M1SS and BC2_uni_R. Per the authors' processing: Each sample was normalized by randomly selecting 1 million high-quality reads, each carrying a distinct molecular identifier. Instead of being binned into consensus sequences, reads that shared molecular identifiers were thrown out. CDR3 identification, clonotype clustering and error correction used MiTCR with a Q25 quality threshold and the strictest error-elimination algorithm. A nonparametric unseen species model with Euler transformation was used to estimate a lower bound on total TCR beta diversity. TCRdb reprocessed the public reads (quality trimming at Q25 with fastp, clone calling with MiXCR) and kept in-frame beta chains. When rows share a CDR3 protein, they turn into one entry using the most common DNA and genes. In this record, the V and J calls reflect TCRdb's handling and not the investigators' own analysis. Within this sample are hundreds of thousands of distinct CDR3 sequences, with roughly 53% of them counted one time only. Approximately 40% of the sample is in the top ten clones.

Systemically healthy Caucasian individuals from Russia, approximately 39 in total and aged 6 to 90 years, were included as donors. Approximately 9.3 milliliters of peripheral blood were drawn from each donor into EDTA-treated Vacutainer tubes. PBMCs were isolated by Ficoll-Paque density-gradient centrifugation, with at least 7 million obtained per sample. Total RNA was extracted from PBMCs with Trizol reagent, with at least 5.5 micrograms obtained per sample. For every donor, an aliquot of PBMCs went through flow cytometry to measure the percentages of naive CD45RAhigh/CD27high T cells. Source material: blood. This chain joins TRBV2 to TRBJ1-1; possibly the D gene is TRBD1, per 5 matching bases. This receptor was identified in a man between 60 and 70 years old in good health. The CDR3 amino acid sequence is: CASSESGHSNTEAFF. In nucleotides, the sequence is TGTGCCAGCAGTGAAAGCGGACACTCGAACACTGAAGCTTTCTTT.